Following are 30 T cell receptor beta chains from one sample sequenced in a study of T-cell memory formation after mild COVID-19. TCRdb reprocessed the 5' RACE reads via MiXCR and lists one record per CDR3 protein. The sample consists of roughly 380,000 distinct CDR3 sequences, under 30% of them appearing once. Material for sequencing was PBMCs or a T cell subset sorted from them (not recorded which). The receptor source for this set is an adult woman who had mild COVID-19 (a few samples of this study predate the infection). Cell type and time point are not known.

This clonotype was found a few times. The V and J genes are TRBV7-6 and TRBJ2-1; 7 bases fit TRBD1. The CDR3 is 14 amino acids. CDR1 and CDR2 from the germline V gene are SGHVS and FNYEAQ. V trimming: 2 bases; J trimming: 5 bases; junction bases outside the gene matches: 3. The CDR3 spells CASSLQGTDNEQFF. The CDR3 nucleotides are TGTGCCAGCAGCTTACAGGGGACAGACAATGAGCAGTTCTTC.

A few counts support this clonotype. The chain recombines TRBV7-6 with TRBJ2-1; the D is unclear. The V end lost 5 bases, the J end lost 4 bases, and 21 bases lay between the germline ends. This CDR3 is 17 amino acids long. CDR1 and CDR2 (germline): SGHVS, FNYEAQ. The DNA for the CDR3 is TGTGCCAGCAGCCCGACCGTGGGCCCCACCGGATACAATGAGCAGTTCTTC. Its translation is CASSPTVGPTGYNEQFF. Variable domain in full (rest from reference TRBV7-6 and TRBJ2-1): GAGVSQSPRYKVTKRGQDVALRCDPISGHVSLYWYRQALGQGPEFLTYFNYEAQQDKSGLPNDRFSAERPEGSISTLTIQRTEQRDSAMYRCASSPTVGPTGYNEQFFGPGTRLTVL.

This clonotype was counted a few times. V usage is TRBV29-1 and J usage is TRBJ1-1; D may be TRBD1 (6 bases). This CDR3 region has 11 residues. The germline V gene encodes CDR1 SQVTM and CDR2 ANQGSEA. The V gene lost 8 bases and the J gene lost 6 bases, with 13 bases spanning the gap. Here the CDR3 reads CSHGTFAEAFF. As DNA, the CDR3 is TGCAGCCATGGGACATTCGCTGAAGCTTTCTTT.

This chain connects TRBV20-1 to TRBJ2-7; D gene ambiguous. V lost 6 bases, J lost 9 bases, and 6 bases lay in between. The CDR3 extends over 8 amino acids. Germline V gene sequence: CDR1 DFQATT, CDR2 SNEGSKA (reference sequence). The DNA for the CDR3 is TGCAGTGCCCAAGGGCAGTACTTC. Amino acid sequence: CSAQGQYF.

V usage is TRBV18 and J usage is TRBJ1-1; no reliable D call. The CDR3 has 15 residues. Germline-derived CDR1 and CDR2 are KGHSH and LQKENI. Trimming shortened V by 6 bases and J by 0 bases, and 14 bases separated the two germline ends. The CDR3 DNA sequence: TGTGCCAGCTCTCTTGCCGGCGTCTTGAACACTGAAGCTTTCTTT. It yields the protein CASSLAGVLNTEAFF. Full variable domain (outside the CDR3, taken from reference TRBV18 and TRBJ1-1): NAGVMQNPRHLVRRRGQEARLRCSPMKGHSHVYWYRQLPEEGLKFMVYLQKENIIDESGMPKERFSAEFPKEGPSILRIQQVVRGDSAAYFCASSLAGVLNTEAFFGQGTRLTVV.

This clonotype came up a few times. This CDR3 is CASSQGQGAWGDTQYF. As DNA, the CDR3 is TGTGCCAGCAGTCAGGGACAGGGGGCATGGGGCGATACGCAGTATTTT. This chain joins TRBV12-3 or TRBV12-4 and TRBJ2-3, with 12 bases lining up with TRBD1. V was clipped by 5 bases and J by 6 bases; unmatched bases: 9. This CDR3 contains 16 residues.

The chain combines TRBV6-2 or TRBV6-3 with TRBJ2-5; TRBD1 might be the D (6 bases). Per the germline V gene, CDR1 is MNHEY and CDR2 is SVGEGT. The CDR3 is 14 amino acids. V lost 5 bases and J 5 bases, leaving 15 bases between the germline ends. This CDR3 is CASSGYRVGETQYF. CDR3 bases: TGTGCCAGCAGTGGGTACAGGGTTGGTGAGACCCAGTACTTC.

This clonotype turned up a few times. The chain combines TRBV10-3 with TRBJ1-2, with a possible D match to TRBD1 (5 bases). The CDR3 runs to 14 residues. Looked up from germline, CDR1 is ENHRY and CDR2 is SYGVKD. V lost 5 bases and J lost 6, with 16 bases in between. The CDR3 protein is CAISSGSGGDGYTF. In nucleotides, the CDR3 is TGTGCCATCAGTTCGGGATCTGGGGGAGATGGCTACACCTTC.

CDR3 DNA: TGTGCCAGCAGGGACGGTTACGAGCAGTACTTC. Translation gives CASRDGYEQYF. The rearrangement uses TRBV7-2 and TRBJ2-7, with D uncertain. With 6 bases removed from V and 4 bases from J, the gap between germline ends came to 7 bases. CDR3 size: 11 residues. Germline V gives CDR1 SGHTA, CDR2 FQGNSA.

This clonotype was seen a few times. The genes are TRBV7-9 and TRBJ2-1, with a weak D call TRBD1 (5 bases). V was shortened by 3 bases and J by 9 bases, with 18 bases between the two germline ends. Germline-derived CDR1 and CDR2 are SEHNR and FQNEAQ (reference sequence). The CDR3 consists of 15 residues. CDR3 sequence (DNA): TGTGCCAGCAGCTTTGGAATAGCCAGGGCCGGTGAGCAGTTCTTC. It encodes CASSFGIARAGEQFF.

V and J are TRBV7-9 and TRBJ1-1; 7 bases map to TRBD1. V dropped 5 bases and J dropped 3; count of bases not matched to a gene: 6. Germline V lookup: CDR1 SEHNR, CDR2 FQNEAQ (reference sequence). There are 14 residues in the CDR3. The CDR3: CASSPLDRYTEAFF. As DNA, the CDR3 is TGTGCCAGCAGCCCCTTGGACAGGTACACTGAAGCTTTCTTT.

V usage is TRBV5-1 and J usage is TRBJ2-2; tentative D call: TRBD1 (6 bases). V was clipped by 4 bases and J by 4 bases, with 11 bases between them. CDR3 size: 14 residues. Looked up from germline, CDR1 is SGHRS and CDR2 is YFSETQ. The DNA of the CDR3 is TGCGCCAGCAGCCGACTGACAGGCACCGGGGAGCTGTTTTTT. This sequence encodes CASSRLTGTGELFF. Complete variable domain (other parts from reference TRBV5-1 and TRBJ2-2): KAGVTQTPRYLIKTRGQQVTLSCSPISGHRSVSWYQQTPGQGLQFLFEYFSETQRNKGNFPGRFSGRQFSNSRSEMNVSTLELGDSALYLCASSRLTGTGELFFGEGSRLTVL.

The V and J genes are TRBV9 and TRBJ1-2; perhaps TRBD1 as D (5 bases). V dropped 5 bases and J dropped 2 bases, with 13 bases sitting between them. This CDR3 is built from 14 residues. The germline CDR1 and CDR2 sequences are SGDLS and YYNGEE. In DNA, the CDR3 is TGTGCCAGCAGGGCCGGGACGGAGAACTATGGCTACACCTTC. Protein: CASRAGTENYGYTF.

Only a few counts were recorded for this clonotype. This chain links TRBV20-1 with TRBJ2-1; no definite D call. V was pared by 8 bases and J by 0 bases, with 11 bases between. The CDR3 sequence is 13 residues long. The germline CDR1 and CDR2 sequences are DFQATT and SNEGSKA (reference sequence). CDR3 sequence (DNA): TGCAGTATACGACCCATCTCCTACAATGAGCAGTTCTTC. Translation gives CSIRPISYNEQFF.

As DNA, the CDR3 is TGTGCCAGCAGTTTAGCGGGGATTGGTGAAGCTTTCTTT. It is translated as CASSLAGIGEAFF. The gene calls are TRBV12-3 or TRBV12-4 and TRBJ1-1, with no clear D. This CDR3 region has 13 residues. The V end was cut by 0 bases, the J end by 7 bases, with 9 bases between.

Only a few counts were recorded for this clonotype. The gene calls are TRBV7-8 and TRBJ2-1, with 7 positions matching TRBD2. With V trimmed by 6 bases and J by 8 bases, 13 bases remained unmatched. Germline-derived CDR1 and CDR2 are SGHVS and FQNEAQ. This CDR3 region has 15 residues. DNA for the CDR3: TGTGCCAGCAGACCGACTAGCCAATGGTTCGATGAGCAGTTCTTC. Translated: CASRPTSQWFDEQFF.

This clonotype has only a few counts. The chain carries TRBV7-9 and TRBJ2-7, with 8 bases fitting TRBD2. The CDR3 loop spans 13 amino acids. V lost 3 bases, J lost 6 bases, and 4 bases stayed unmatched. Germline V CDR1 and CDR2: SEHNR, FQNEAQ (reference sequence). In DNA, the CDR3 is TGTGCCAGCAGCTTGGGACTAGTTGGCGAGCAGTACTTC. Protein product: CASSLGLVGEQYF.

V usage is TRBV12-3 or TRBV12-4 and J usage is TRBJ1-1, with D possibly TRBD1 on 6 matching bases. Trimming pared 3 bases from V and 10 bases from J, leaving 15 bases between. This CDR3 spans 13 amino acids. CDR3 loop: CASSLPGAVGAFF. The CDR3 DNA sequence: TGTGCCAGCAGTTTGCCAGGGGCGGTTGGAGCTTTCTTT.

There are a few counts of this clonotype. This chain connects TRBV7-8 to TRBJ2-7; perhaps TRBD1 as D (6 bases). CDR1 and CDR2 from the germline V gene are SGHVS and FQNEAQ. The ends were cut back, 1 base at V and 6 bases at J, with 16 bases in the middle. This CDR3 is 15 amino acids long. Here the CDR3 DNA reads TGTGCCAGCAGCTTAGGGGCCTGGGACAACTCCGAGCAGTACTTC. Translation gives CASSLGAWDNSEQYF. The entire variable domain, with the rest obtained from reference TRBV7-8 and TRBJ2-7, is as follows: GAGVSQSPRYKVAKRGQDVALRCDPISGHVSLFWYQQALGQGPEFLTYFQNEAQLDKSGLPSDRFFAERPEGSVSTLKIQRTQQEDSAVYLCASSLGAWDNSEQYFGPGTRLTVT.

The chain uses TRBV6-5 and TRBJ2-1, with unresolved D. The CDR3 is 15 residues long. With 2 bases removed from V and 1 base from J, the gap between germline ends came to 9 bases. Per germline, CDR1 MNHEY and CDR2 SVGAGI. The CDR3 sequence is CASSYAFESYNEQFF. CDR3 bases: TGTGCCAGCAGTTACGCGTTCGAGTCCTACAATGAGCAGTTCTTC.

The chain is built from TRBV7-9 and TRBJ1-1, with a possible D match to TRBD1 (5 bases). Germline V gene lookup returns CDR1 SEHNR and CDR2 FQNEAQ (reference sequence). The CDR3 runs 15 residues. The ends were cut back, 3 bases at V and 0 bases at J, with 11 bases in the middle. Here the CDR3 DNA reads TGTGCCAGCAGCTTTCCGGGAGGGGTGAACACTGAAGCTTTCTTT. This gives the protein CASSFPGGVNTEAFF.

A few counts support this clonotype. The gene calls are TRBV5-1 and TRBJ2-2; 8 bases line up with TRBD2. V was clipped by 5 bases and J by 0 bases; unmatched bases: 9. Looked up from germline, CDR1 is SGHRS and CDR2 is YFSETQ. The CDR3 runs 17 residues. This chain's CDR3 is CASSQRETPANTGELFF. The DNA of the CDR3 is TGCGCCAGCAGTCAGCGGGAGACGCCCGCGAACACCGGGGAGCTGTTTTTT.

This chain joins TRBV7-2 and TRBJ2-3; tentative D call: TRBD1 (6 bases). V was trimmed by 1 base and J by 5 bases, leaving 22 bases between them. Germline V gene sequence: CDR1 SGHTA, CDR2 FQGNSA. The CDR3 contains 18 residues. CDR3 region: CASSLVLGDKDTRDTQYF. DNA for the CDR3: TGTGCCAGCAGCTTAGTTCTGGGGGACAAAGACACCCGAGATACGCAGTATTTT. Full variable domain (outside the CDR3, taken from reference TRBV7-2 and TRBJ2-3): GAGVSQSPSNKVTEKGKDVELRCDPISGHTALYWYRQSLGQGLEFLIYFQGNSAPDKSGLPSDRFSAERTGGSVSTLTIQRTQQEDSAVYLCASSLVLGDKDTRDTQYFGPGTRLTVL.

V usage is TRBV4-2 and J usage is TRBJ2-1; a weak D match, TRBD2 (6 bases). V lost 1 base to trimming and J lost 2 bases, with 9 bases between them. Germline V CDR1 and CDR2: LGHNA, YNFKEQ. The CDR3 is 15 residues long. The CDR3 region has the DNA TGTGCCAGCAGCCAAGCGGGAGACGCCTACAATGAGCAGTTCTTC. This encodes CASSQAGDAYNEQFF.

J is TRBJ2-3 and V is TRBV20-1; TRBD2 agrees at 12 bases. Trimming took 6 bases from V and 0 from J; bases not matched to a gene: 7. CDR1 is DFQATT, CDR2 SNEGSKA, per germline (reference sequence). This CDR3 comprises 16 residues. The CDR3 coding sequence is TGCAGTGCATTGCCCGGGACTAGCGGGAGCACAGATACGCAGTATTTT. It is translated as CSALPGTSGSTDTQYF.

This clonotype came up many times. The CDR3 nucleotides read TGTGCCAGCAGCCCTACCGTCACAGATACGCAGTATTTT. The encoded protein is CASSPTVTDTQYF. This rearrangement joins TRBV7-9 to TRBJ2-3; D uncertain. Germline V gene lookup returns CDR1 SEHNR and CDR2 FQNEAQ (reference sequence). V lost 5 bases and J lost 2, with 8 bases in between. The CDR3 extends over 13 amino acids.

This chain links TRBV19 with TRBJ1-2; 11 bases align to TRBD1. Trimming removed 6 bases from V and 3 bases from J; junction bases left unmatched: 9. Germline V gives CDR1 LNHDA, CDR2 SQIVND (reference sequence). The CDR3 length is 16 residues. The CDR3 nucleotides are TGTGCCAGTAGGCGGACAGGGGGCGATGGAGACTATGGCTACACCTTC. Protein product: CASRRTGGDGDYGYTF.

The chain combines TRBV6-2 or TRBV6-3 with TRBJ2-7; the D gene is possibly TRBD2 (6 bases). Trimming stripped 4 bases from V and 0 bases from J, with 16 bases between. The CDR3 runs to 16 residues. Germline CDR1 and CDR2: MNHEY and SVGEGT. The chain's CDR3 is CASSSRRGRSSYEQYF. CDR3 in DNA: TGTGCCAGCAGTTCCCGCCGAGGGAGGAGCTCCTACGAGCAGTACTTC.

The rearrangement links TRBV4-1 to TRBJ1-2; 8 nucleotides match TRBD1. CDR1 is MGHRA, CDR2 YSYEKL, per germline. This CDR3 has 16 amino acids. J was trimmed by 8 bases and V by 4 bases; bases with no gene match: 15. For the CDR3, the DNA is TGCGCCAGCAGCCGAAGACAGGGGACCTACTCCGACGGCTACACCTTC. This codes for CASSRRQGTYSDGYTF.

Many counts were recorded for this clonotype. The rearrangement joins TRBV20-1 to TRBJ2-7; 11 bases map to TRBD2. Germline V gives CDR1 DFQATT, CDR2 SNEGSKA (reference sequence). CDR3 size: 16 residues. V was clipped by 0 bases and J by 6 bases; unmatched bases: 10. CDR3: CSARDPRRLAGGEQYF. The CDR3 DNA sequence: TGCAGTGCTAGAGATCCTCGCCGGCTAGCGGGAGGCGAGCAGTACTTC.